A selection of T cell receptor beta chains follows, all from one sample in a study. Using its own MiXCR run on the 5' RACE reads, TCRdb lists one record per CDR3 protein. Of tens of thousands of distinct CDR3 sequences in the sample, 25% to 30% are singletons; the top ten hold 3% to 3.5%. The sequenced sample consisted of tumor-infiltrating memory CD4+ T cells sorted from the breast tumor. These TCRs come from a female donor with breast cancer. CDR3s include the opening cysteine and the closing phenylalanine or tryptophan. Fields, in order: D gene, V gene, J gene, clone size, CDR3 protein, CDR3 DNA. The D gene is left open where the match is weak. Size values are once, few and many counts, or a class for expanded clones, and some rows have none.

>-|TRBV7-2|TRBJ2-1|-
CASSLSAVSYNEQFF
TGTGCCAGCAGCTTATCAGCGGTCTCCTACAATGAGCAGTTCTTC
>-|TRBV29-1|TRBJ1-1|many
CSVDRAENTEAFF
TGCAGCGTTGACCGCGCGGAAAACACTGAAGCTTTCTTT
>-|TRBV10-1|TRBJ1-5|-
CASSESYKSGDNQPQHF
TGCGCCAGCAGTGAGTCGTATAAGTCAGGGGACAATCAGCCCCAGCATTTT
>TRBD2|TRBV12-3/TRBV12-4|TRBJ2-1|few
CASSLGTNNEQFF
TGTGCCAGCAGCCTCGGGACTAACAATGAGCAGTTCTTC
>-|TRBV2|TRBJ1-1|-
CASTPLGGESTEAFF
TGTGCCAGCACCCCCCTAGGGGGGGAGAGCACTGAAGCTTTCTTT
>-|TRBV11-3|TRBJ2-7|-
CASSLSEYEQYF
TGTGCCAGCAGCTTAAGTGAGTACGAGCAGTACTTC
>-|TRBV5-1|TRBJ1-3|once
CASSSGAGNTIYF
TGCGCCAGCAGCTCTGGGGCTGGAAACACCATATATTTT
>-|TRBV5-1|TRBJ1-3|-
CASREQGSGNTIYF
TGCGCCAGCAGAGAACAGGGATCTGGAAACACCATATATTTT
>TRBD2|TRBV20-1|TRBJ2-3|-
CSASKAGGFTDTQYF
TGCAGTGCTAGTAAGGCGGGAGGTTTCACAGATACGCAGTATTTT
>TRBD2|TRBV7-2|TRBJ2-2|few
CASSDSAGRNTGELFF
TGTGCCAGCAGCGATTCAGCGGGGAGGAACACCGGGGAGCTGTTTTTT
>-|TRBV12-3/TRBV12-4|TRBJ1-3|-
CASTLLGSGNTIYF
TGTGCCAGCACCCTATTAGGGAGTGGAAACACCATATATTTT
>-|TRBV20-1|TRBJ1-2|many
CSASRQINYGYTF
TGCAGTGCTAGTCGGCAGATTAACTATGGCTACACCTTC
>-|TRBV19|TRBJ1-1|-
CASSTTPAGGQAFF
TGTGCCAGTAGTACAACCCCCGCTGGGGGTCAAGCTTTCTTT
>TRBD2|TRBV29-1|TRBJ2-1|-
CSVETWSTSGISYNEQFF
TGCAGCGTTGAAACGTGGAGTACTAGCGGGATCTCCTACAATGAGCAGTTCTTC
>TRBD1|TRBV28|TRBJ2-6|-
CASSSGQRTNVLTF
TGTGCCAGCAGTTCGGGACAGAGAACCAACGTCCTGACTTTC
>-|TRBV6-1|TRBJ1-5|few
CASSEALSGLRPQHF
TGTGCCAGCAGTGAAGCTTTATCGGGGTTACGGCCCCAGCATTTT
>-|TRBV6-1|TRBJ1-5|few
CASDLDSNQPQHF
TGTGCCAGCGACCTAGATAGCAATCAGCCCCAGCATTTT
>TRBD1|TRBV20-1|TRBJ1-5|-
CSATGTGKQPQHF
TGCAGTGCAACTGGGACAGGGAAACAGCCCCAGCATTTT
>-|TRBV7-2|TRBJ2-3|few
CASSLNGGGTDTQYF
TGTGCCAGCAGCTTAAACGGGGGTGGTACAGATACGCAGTATTTT
>-|TRBV12-3/TRBV12-4|TRBJ1-1|-
CASSPLGGNTEAFF
TGTGCCAGCAGTCCGTTGGGGGGGAACACTGAAGCTTTCTTT
>-|TRBV5-1|TRBJ1-6|-
CASSLVLDSPLHF
TGCGCCAGCAGCTTGGTTTTAGATTCACCCCTCCACTTT
>-|TRBV19|TRBJ1-2|-
CASSINFSDGYTF
TGTGCCAGTAGTATCAATTTCAGCGATGGCTACACCTTC
>TRBD2|TRBV5-1|TRBJ2-1|few
CASSALAGYEQFF
TGCGCCAGCAGCGCACTAGCGGGGTATGAGCAGTTCTTC
>TRBD1|TRBV6-5|TRBJ2-7|few
CASSTRDRGSYEQYF
TGTGCCAGCAGTACCCGGGACAGGGGTTCCTACGAGCAGTACTTC
>-|TRBV20-1|TRBJ1-2|few
CSAKDRNYGYTF
TGCAGTGCTAAGGACCGAAACTATGGCTACACCTTC
>-|TRBV24-1|TRBJ2-1|-
CATSQTGPSSYNEQFF
TGTGCCACCAGCCAAACAGGGCCGAGCTCCTACAATGAGCAGTTCTTC
>-|TRBV3-1|TRBJ2-3|many
CASSQDTATDTQYF
TGTGCCAGCAGCCAAGATACAGCAACAGATACGCAGTATTTT
>TRBD1|TRBV6-1|TRBJ1-5|few
CASSVRTGWGQPQHF
TGTGCCAGCAGTGTCCGGACAGGGTGGGGTCAGCCCCAGCATTTT
>-|TRBV6-1|TRBJ2-3|few
CASSRTDSTTDTQYF
TGTGCCAGCAGCCGGACAGATTCGACCACAGATACGCAGTATTTT
>TRBD2|TRBV7-2|TRBJ2-5|few
CASSLQPSGETQYF
TGTGCCAGCAGCTTACAGCCTAGCGGAGAGACCCAGTACTTC
>TRBD1|TRBV5-1|TRBJ1-5|-
CASSLTGAYNQPQHF
TGCGCCAGCAGCCTGACAGGGGCGTACAATCAGCCCCAGCATTTT
>-|TRBV5-1|TRBJ2-4|-
CASSFDLAKNIQYF
TGCGCCAGCAGCTTTGATTTAGCCAAAAACATTCAGTACTTC
>-|TRBV6-1|TRBJ1-2|few
CASSRSGQYYGYTF
TGTGCCAGCAGTAGATCGGGGCAGTACTATGGCTACACCTTC
>-|TRBV7-3|TRBJ2-6|many
CASSFPGANVLTF
TGTGCCAGCAGCTTCCCGGGGGCCAACGTCCTGACTTTC
>-|TRBV7-2|TRBJ2-5|-
CASSQTRGGIETQYF
TGTGCCAGCAGCCAGACGAGGGGGGGCATTGAGACCCAGTACTTC
>TRBD2|TRBV3-1|TRBJ2-1|-
CASTDSGRINEQFF
TGTGCCAGCACAGATAGCGGGCGAATCAATGAGCAGTTCTTC
>-|TRBV3-1|TRBJ2-3|few
CASSPSASTDTQYF
TGTGCCAGCAGCCCGAGCGCGAGCACAGATACGCAGTATTTT
>-|TRBV25-1|TRBJ2-2|-
CASSPRGQAITGELFF
TGTGCCAGCAGTCCCCGGGGGCAGGCGATAACCGGGGAGCTGTTTTTT
>-|TRBV7-2|TRBJ2-5|-
CASSLVADSQETQYF
TGTGCCAGCAGCTTAGTAGCGGACAGCCAAGAGACCCAGTACTTC
>TRBD1|TRBV18|TRBJ1-2|-
CASSPWDRDVIGGYTF
TGTGCCAGCTCACCTTGGGACAGGGACGTTATCGGTGGCTACACCTTC
>-|TRBV6-5|TRBJ1-5|-
CASKRTADSNQPQHF
TGTGCCAGCAAGAGGACGGCCGATAGCAATCAGCCCCAGCATTTT
>-|TRBV4-1|TRBJ1-1|-
CASSQVRGARTEAFF
TGCGCCAGCAGCCAAGTTCGGGGGGCGAGAACTGAAGCTTTCTTT
>-|TRBV20-1|TRBJ1-3|few
CSARRNRQNTIYF
TGCAGTGCTAGACGGAACCGGCAGAACACCATATATTTT
>-|TRBV7-2|TRBJ2-3|medium-sized
CASSSQGPDTQYF
TGTGCCAGCAGCTCTCAGGGCCCTGATACGCAGTATTTT
>-|TRBV4-3|TRBJ1-5|few
CASSQEPHQPQHF
TGCGCCAGCAGCCAAGAACCCCATCAGCCCCAGCATTTT
>TRBD2|TRBV7-2|TRBJ2-7|few
CASSPVGLAGGNHEQYF
TGTGCCAGCAGCCCCGTGGGACTAGCGGGAGGGAATCACGAGCAGTACTTC
>-|TRBV6-2/TRBV6-3|TRBJ1-6|-
CASSYSAVNSPLHF
TGTGCCAGCAGTTACTCGGCGGTAAATTCACCCCTCCACTTT
>TRBD2|TRBV5-1|TRBJ2-1|-
CASSLASGTYSEQFF
TGCGCCAGCAGCTTGGCTAGCGGGACCTACAGTGAGCAGTTCTTC